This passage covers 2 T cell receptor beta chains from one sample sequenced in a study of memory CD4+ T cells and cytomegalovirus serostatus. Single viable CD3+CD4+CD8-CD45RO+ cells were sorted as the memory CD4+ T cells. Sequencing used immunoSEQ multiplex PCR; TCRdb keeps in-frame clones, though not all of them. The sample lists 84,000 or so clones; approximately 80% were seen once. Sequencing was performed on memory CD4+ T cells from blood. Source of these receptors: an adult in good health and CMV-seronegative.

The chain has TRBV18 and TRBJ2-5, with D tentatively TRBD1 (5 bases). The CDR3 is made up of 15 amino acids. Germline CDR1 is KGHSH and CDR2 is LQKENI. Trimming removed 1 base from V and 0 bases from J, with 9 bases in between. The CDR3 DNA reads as TGTGCCAGCTCACCACAGTCAGGGAACCAAGAGACCCAGTACTTC. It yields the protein CASSPQSGNQETQYF.

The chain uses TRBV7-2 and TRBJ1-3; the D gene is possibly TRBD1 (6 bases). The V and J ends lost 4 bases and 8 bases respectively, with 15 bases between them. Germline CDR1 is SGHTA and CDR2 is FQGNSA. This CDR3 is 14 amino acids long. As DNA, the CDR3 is TGTGCCAGCAGCTCGAGAATGGACAGCCACACCATATATTTT. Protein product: CASSSRMDSHTIYF.